The clone carrying this T cell receptor beta chain was detected many times. Reverse transcription used around 500 ng RNA and constant-region primers for alpha and beta. Alpha and beta chain libraries were made separately by chain-specific third strand synthesis with multiplexing indices. TCRdb re-called the 5' RACE reads through MiXCR, storing one row per CDR3 protein. Here the sample spans tens of thousands of distinct CDR3 sequences, more than 7.5% being singletons. Germline loops: CDR1 SQVTM, CDR2 ANQGSEA. The CDR3 runs 11 residues. V was shortened by 8 bases and J by 3 bases, with 10 bases between the two germline ends. These data are taken from a study of HIV-infected patients and healthy controls. No cell fractionation was done, so the repertoire covers all unsorted peripheral blood T cells.

The receptor was derived from an adult in good health. The sequenced sample was blood. This chain connects TRBV29-1 to TRBJ1-2; the D is unclear. The CDR3 DNA reads as TGCAGCTTAGAAACAGACTATGGCTACACCTTC. Translation gives CSLETDYGYTF.